The next 6 T cell receptor beta chains were all read from a single sample in a study of long-term antiretroviral therapy in people with HIV. A v3.0 immunoSEQ assay was performed at survey level. The table came from immunoSEQ multiplex PCR; TCRdb's copy has only in-frame clones and leaves some out. Of fewer than 45,000 clones listed, 80% are singletons. This specimen was unsorted PBMCs, taken 3.4 years after starting antiretroviral therapy. These receptors originate from a man aged 25 to 45 with HIV.

This chain connects TRBV9 to TRBJ2-6; D is unclear. V was cut by 3 bases and J by 0 bases, with 10 bases left in between. The CDR3 is made up of 16 amino acids. Germline V CDR1 and CDR2: SGDLS, YYNGEE. The CDR3 region is CASSDFVGSGANVLTF. The CDR3 DNA reads as TGTGCCAGCAGCGACTTTGTGGGCTCTGGGGCCAACGTCCTGACTTTC.

The chain recombines TRBV19 with TRBJ1-5, with 9 bases fitting TRBD1. Germline-derived CDR1 and CDR2 are LNHDA and SQIVND (reference sequence). The V segment lost 11 bases and the J segment 4 bases; nucleotides outside the gene matches: 12. This CDR3 is built from 15 residues. The CDR3 sequence is CAAGPGTGRNQPQHF. DNA of the CDR3: TGTGCCGCGGGACCCGGGACAGGGCGTAATCAGCCCCAGCATTTT.

The chain links TRBV29-1 to TRBJ2-7; TRBD2 matches 7 bases. Germline V gene lookup returns CDR1 SQVTM and CDR2 ANQGSEA. V dropped 3 bases and J dropped 3; count of bases not matched to a gene: 5. The CDR3 contains 13 residues. Written as DNA, the CDR3 is TGCAGCGTTGAGAGCGGGACGGGCTACGAGCAGTACTTC. Translating gives CSVESGTGYEQYF.

The rearrangement joins TRBV10-3 to TRBJ2-7, with 8 nucleotides matching TRBD2. The germline V gene has CDR1 ENHRY and CDR2 SYGVKD. V lost 3 bases, J lost 0 bases, and 4 bases stayed unmatched. The CDR3 consists of 15 residues. The chain's CDR3 is CAISDPSGSSYEQYF. CDR3 in DNA: TGTGCCATCAGTGACCCAAGCGGGAGCTCCTACGAGCAGTACTTC.

This chain joins TRBV5-1 and TRBJ2-5; perhaps TRBD1 as D (5 bases). The germline CDR1 and CDR2 sequences are SGHRS and YFSETQ. This CDR3 has 14 amino acids. V shed 4 bases and J shed 5 bases, with 15 bases lying between them. Written as DNA, the CDR3 is TGCGCCAGCAGCCCGGTGCTGGGGCAGGAGACCCAGTACTTC. It is translated as CASSPVLGQETQYF. Complete variable domain (other parts from reference TRBV5-1 and TRBJ2-5): KAGVTQTPRYLIKTRGQQVTLSCSPISGHRSVSWYQQTPGQGLQFLFEYFSETQRNKGNFPGRFSGRQFSNSRSEMNVSTLELGDSALYLCASSPVLGQETQYFGPGTRLLVL.

The chain carries TRBV28 and TRBJ2-7; 7 bases line up with TRBD1. The germline CDR1 and CDR2 sequences are MDHEN and SYDVKM. This CDR3 is built from 14 residues. V was clipped by 7 bases and J by 2 bases; unmatched bases: 8. The CDR3 nucleotides read TGTGCCAGCACGACCGGGACAGTTACCTACGAGCAGTACTTC. Translating gives CASTTGTVTYEQYF. Together with reference TRBV28 and TRBJ2-7, the CDR3 gives the full variable domain: DVKVTQSSRYLVKRTGEKVFLECVQDMDHENMFWYRQDPGLGLRLIYFSYDVKMKEKGDIPEGYSVSREKKERFSLILESASTNQTSMYLCASTTGTVTYEQYFGPGTRLTVT.